The 25 T cell receptor beta chains below all came from one sample that was sequenced in a study of Ad26.COV2.S vaccination and SARS-CoV-2 variants (dated by TCRdb to about 2021). The protocol used for the library was the immunoSEQ multiplex PCR assay. This is the immuneACCESS table as TCRdb keeps it, with only in-frame sequences that have V and J called. A part of the clones is gone; compared with another copy, unresolved V genes explain less than half, and the rest is unexplained. The sample table lists 300,000 to 400,000 clones, 86% of them with a count of one. The top ten hold around a tenth of the sample. The treatment or condition label for this specimen denotes: around 19 received Ad26.COV2.S at low or high dose, single or two shots; roughly 5 received placebo; per-sample allocation not given. Repertoires of vaccine and placebo recipients were sequenced from samples collected on day 63 after the first injection.

Material: peripheral blood, obtained in a trial of Ad26.COV2.S vaccine versus placebo. Every receptor here comes from a person between 18 and 65 years old who received the Ad26.COV2.S COVID-19 vaccine or a placebo.

The rearrangement joins TRBV7-2 to TRBJ2-5; 12 bases align to TRBD2. The germline V gene has CDR1 SGHTA and CDR2 FQGNSA. The CDR3 runs 16 residues. With V trimmed by 5 bases and J by 5 bases, 9 bases remained unmatched. The CDR3, as DNA: TGTGCCAGCAGCGGTTCCCTAGCGGGGGGGGAGGAGACCCAGTACTTC. Residues: CASSGSLAGGEETQYF.

V is TRBV6-5 and J is TRBJ2-7, with D tentatively TRBD2 (5 bases). The V gene's germline CDR1 is MNHEY and CDR2 SVGAGI. Trimming pared 5 bases from V and 4 bases from J, leaving 12 bases between. The CDR3 is 13 amino acids. This CDR3 is CASSQDLLYEQYF. CDR3 in DNA: TGTGCCAGCAGTCAGGACTTACTTTACGAGCAGTACTTC.

The rearrangement joins TRBV9 to TRBJ2-3; D uncertain. Germline assignment: CDR1 SGDLS and CDR2 YYNGEE. This CDR3 contains 15 residues. V gave up 0 bases and J gave up 0 bases, with 8 bases separating them. The CDR3 spells CASSVETSSTDTQYF. For the CDR3, the DNA is TGTGCCAGCAGCGTAGAGACCTCAAGCACAGATACGCAGTATTTT.

The V and J genes are TRBV5-4 and TRBJ2-7; D is unclear. Germline values: CDR1 SGHNT, CDR2 YYREEE (reference sequence). This CDR3 comprises 11 residues. Trimming removed 5 bases from V and 3 bases from J, with 6 bases in between. The CDR3 DNA reads as TGTGCCAGCAGTGATTACTACGAGCAGTACTTC. Residues: CASSDYYEQYF.

The genes are TRBV4-1 and TRBJ2-3; 8 bases align to TRBD2. CDR3 size: 16 residues. Losses at the gene ends were 2 bases for V and 3 bases for J; bases not matched to a gene: 7. In germline, CDR1 is MGHRA, CDR2 YSYEKL. CDR3 protein: CASSQPGTRVTDTQYF. The DNA for the CDR3 is TGCGCCAGCAGCCAACCCGGGACTAGAGTAACAGATACGCAGTATTTT.

The chain recombines TRBV7-2 with TRBJ2-3, with a tentative D call TRBD2 (6 bases). The CDR3 totals 16 residues. Germline V gene lookup returns CDR1 SGHTA and CDR2 FQGNSA. Trimming took 5 bases from V and 2 from J, leaving 17 bases between them. CDR3 residues: CASSPFIGGITDTQYF. The DNA of the CDR3 is TGTGCCAGCAGCCCATTCATCGGAGGGATCACAGATACGCAGTATTTT.

The V and J genes are TRBV10-2 and TRBJ2-3, with D perhaps matching TRBD1 (6 bases). CDR1 WSHSY and CDR2 SAAADI come from the germline V gene. This CDR3 comprises 13 residues. V lost 4 bases and J lost 1, with 6 bases in between. CDR3 nucleotides: TGCGCCAGCAGTGGACAGGGCACAGATACGCAGTATTTT. It is translated as CASSGQGTDTQYF.

The V and J genes are TRBV30 and TRBJ2-3; D is uncertain. Trimming shortened V by 0 bases and J by 0 bases, and 4 bases separated the two germline ends. The CDR3 is 13 residues long. Germline V gene sequence: CDR1 GTSNPN, CDR2 SVGIG (reference sequence). CDR3 in DNA: TGTGCCTGGAGTGTAGGAAGCACAGATACGCAGTATTTT. Translating gives CAWSVGSTDTQYF.

The J gene is TRBJ2-7, the V gene TRBV6-1, with 9 bases identical to TRBD1. The CDR3 has 15 amino acids. V was clipped by 3 bases and J by 2 bases; unmatched bases: 5. Germline lookup yields CDR1 MNHNS and CDR2 SASEGT. CDR3 in amino acids: CASSEWTGAPYEQYF. The CDR3 coding sequence is TGTGCCAGCAGTGAGTGGACAGGGGCCCCCTACGAGCAGTACTTC.

The chain employs TRBV5-1 and TRBJ1-1; D remains unclear. The CDR3 is 14 residues long. Between the trimmed V and J ends, which lost 4 bases and 0 bases, there was a span of 10 bases. Germline CDR1 is SGHRS and CDR2 is YFSETQ. The CDR3 here is CASSPEEMNTEAFF. CDR3 in DNA: TGCGCCAGCAGCCCGGAGGAGATGAACACTGAAGCTTTCTTT.

V gene TRBV24-1 combines with J gene TRBJ2-7, with TRBD2 as a possible D gene (7 bases). V lost 3 bases and J lost 6, with 17 bases in between. This CDR3 has 15 residues. Germline lookup yields CDR1 KGHDR and CDR2 SFDVKD. This CDR3 is CATSDPYREGGEQYF. CDR3 coding DNA: TGTGCCACCAGTGATCCCTACAGGGAGGGAGGCGAGCAGTACTTC.

This chain links TRBV29-1 with TRBJ1-5, with D uncertain. V dropped 4 bases and J dropped 2 bases, with 9 bases sitting between them. CDR1 is SQVTM, CDR2 ANQGSEA, per germline. This CDR3 is built from 13 residues. The CDR3 region is CSVGEGGNQPQHF. CDR3 DNA: TGCAGCGTTGGTGAGGGTGGCAATCAGCCCCAGCATTTT.

The table lists this clone with a count of one. The chain carries TRBV2 and TRBJ1-1, with D possibly TRBD1 on 5 matching bases. V dropped 11 bases and J dropped 0 bases, with 13 bases sitting between them. The CDR3 has 13 amino acids. Germline CDR1 reads SNHLY; CDR2 reads FYNNEI. CDR3 residues: CAASGRMNTEAFF. CDR3 DNA sequence: TGTGCCGCTTCGGGACGGATGAACACTGAAGCTTTCTTT.

V is TRBV5-1 and J is TRBJ2-3; D ambiguous. Germline assignment: CDR1 SGHRS and CDR2 YFSETQ. Trimming took 3 bases from V and 2 from J, leaving 4 bases between them. The CDR3 sequence is 12 residues long. The CDR3 DNA follows: TGCGCCAGCAGCTCAAACACAGATACGCAGTATTTT. Amino acids: CASSSNTDTQYF.

This chain connects TRBV5-4 to TRBJ1-1, with D perhaps matching TRBD1 (5 bases). The V gene lost 0 bases and the J gene lost 0 bases, with 9 bases spanning the gap. This CDR3 is built from 15 residues. Germline CDR1 reads SGHNT; CDR2 reads YYREEE (reference sequence). The CDR3 sequence is CASSLARGLNTEAFF. CDR3 sequence (DNA): TGTGCCAGCAGCTTGGCCCGGGGCTTGAACACTGAAGCTTTCTTT.

The chain joins TRBV13 to TRBJ1-4; D not resolved. This CDR3 comprises 11 residues. From germline, CDR1 is PRHDT and CDR2 FYEKMQ (reference sequence). V was cut by 4 bases and J by 4 bases, with 1 base left in between. The CDR3, as DNA: TGTGCCAGCAGCTATAATGAAAAACTGTTTTTT. As protein: CASSYNEKLFF.

The chain joins TRBV12-5 to TRBJ1-1, with a weak D call TRBD1 (5 bases). Germline loops: CDR1 LGHNT, CDR2 FRNRAP. The length of the CDR3 is 17 residues. Trimming removed 2 bases from V and 3 bases from J, with 19 bases in between. The CDR3 DNA is TGTGCTAGTGGTTTGAATTCGTTTGGGGGTTATTACACTGAAGCTTTCTTT. Translation gives CASGLNSFGGYYTEAFF. The entire variable domain, with the rest obtained from reference TRBV12-5 and TRBJ1-1, is as follows: DARVTQTPRHKVTEMGQEVTMRCQPILGHNTVFWYRQTMMQGLELLAYFRNRAPLDDSGMPKDRFSAEMPDATLATLKIQPSEPRDSAVYFCASGLNSFGGYYTEAFFGQGTRLTVV.

The rearrangement joins TRBV29-1 to TRBJ2-7; D remains unclear. CDR3 length equals 12 residues. Per germline, CDR1 SQVTM and CDR2 ANQGSEA. Trimming pared 2 bases from V and 4 bases from J, leaving 9 bases between. In DNA form, the CDR3 reads TGCAGCGTTGAAATAGACTCATACGAGCAGTACTTC. Translation gives CSVEIDSYEQYF.

This clone was detected only once. The chain carries TRBV3-1 (or the pseudogene TRBV3-2) and TRBJ2-2, with D possibly being TRBD1 or TRBD2 (5 bases each). Trimming pared 0 bases from V and 8 bases from J, leaving 13 bases between. The germline CDR1 and CDR2 sequences are LGHDT and YNNKEL (reference sequence). The CDR3 totals 15 residues. The CDR3 nucleotides read TGTGCCAGCAGCCAAGATTTGGGGGTAGGAGGGGAGCTGTTTTTT. Amino acids: CASSQDLGVGGELFF.

The rearrangement uses TRBV5-8 and TRBJ2-3, with TRBD2 matching 7 bases. Losses at the gene ends were 4 bases for V and 0 bases for J; bases not matched to a gene: 11. This CDR3 is 17 amino acids long. Germline CDR1 reads SGHTS; CDR2 reads YDEGEE. CDR3: CASSVTVLAASTDTQYF. The DNA of the CDR3 is TGTGCCAGCAGCGTGACGGTCCTAGCGGCGAGCACAGATACGCAGTATTTT.

V gene TRBV11-2 combines with J gene TRBJ2-3, with a possible D match to TRBD2 (6 bases). Trimming shortened V by 2 bases and J by 1 base, and 13 bases separated the two germline ends. This CDR3 is built from 16 residues. Germline-derived CDR1 and CDR2 are SGHAT and FQNNGV. The CDR3 region is CASSLLIGSGTDTQYF. As DNA, the CDR3 is TGTGCCAGCAGCTTACTGATCGGGAGCGGCACAGATACGCAGTATTTT.

The genes are TRBV7-9 and TRBJ2-3, with 7 positions matching TRBD2. V shed 4 bases and J 2 bases; nucleotides not matched to a gene: 6. This CDR3 is 15 amino acids long. Germline CDR1 reads SEHNR; CDR2 reads FQNEAQ (reference sequence). CDR3 region: CASSSGGGPTDTQYF. CDR3 bases: TGTGCCAGCAGCTCCGGCGGGGGACCCACAGATACGCAGTATTTT.

The sample holds a few counts of this clone. The chain recombines TRBV10-3 with TRBJ1-5; no firm D call. The CDR3 has 15 residues. Germline assignment: CDR1 ENHRY and CDR2 SYGVKD. Trimming stripped 2 bases from V and 0 bases from J, with 8 bases between. In DNA, the CDR3 is TGTGCCATCAGTGAGACAGATCTTAGCAATCAGCCCCAGCATTTT. Translating gives CAISETDLSNQPQHF.

V is TRBV3-1 (or the pseudogene TRBV3-2) and J is TRBJ1-5; no reliable D call. CDR3 length: 15 residues. Germline V lookup: CDR1 LGHDT, CDR2 YNNKEL (reference sequence). Trimming left V 1 base short and J 5 bases short, with 12 bases between. In DNA form, the CDR3 reads TGTGCCAGCAGCCAAGGGACTTTTTCCGATCAGCCCCAGCATTTT. Translated, it gives CASSQGTFSDQPQHF.

The rearrangement links TRBV5-4 to TRBJ2-1, with D possibly matching TRBD2 (5 bases). V lost 2 bases and J 0 bases, leaving 12 bases between the germline ends. CDR3 length equals 16 residues. Germline V gene sequence: CDR1 SGHNT, CDR2 YYREEE (reference sequence). The CDR3 sequence is CASSFFGKTSYNEQFF. CDR3 coding DNA: TGTGCCAGCAGCTTTTTCGGGAAGACCTCCTACAATGAGCAGTTCTTC.